The sequence of this T cell receptor (beta chain) was determined in a study of cytomegalovirus exposure and HLA in healthy donors. Study findings and constraints: It was taken for granted in presence/absence analyses that sequencing depth across donors was roughly uniform. Highly shared sequence variants in one cluster were likely a sequencing artifact. Sequences of the TCR beta chain were said to predict the HLA-A and HLA-B alleles of most subjects accurately.

Primers included in the PCR were 60 Vbeta and 13 Jbeta primers. Under the authors' procedure: Unique TCR beta chains numbered approximately 80 million in a later analysis, with some 9.9 million shared. The repertoire was sequenced with immunoSEQ multiplex PCR; TCRdb's copy has only in-frame clones and lacks some. That table gives V, J and clone size, and the DNA gave D and trimming. The sample shows 90,000 to 120,000 clones, approximately 81% of them seen only once. Remarks on this clone: Antigen unknown.

The sample comprised PBMCs. The receptor was derived from a man aged 30 to 39 in good health and CMV-seronegative.

The CDR3 DNA reads as TGCAGTGCACAGGGCTCCGGGGAGCTGTTTTTT. This encodes CSAQGSGELFF. The genes are TRBV20-1 and TRBJ2-2; D perhaps matches TRBD1 (6 bases). The CDR3 has 11 amino acids. CDR1 DFQATT and CDR2 SNEGSKA come from the germline V gene (reference sequence). Trimming left V 6 bases short and J 6 bases short, with 8 bases between.